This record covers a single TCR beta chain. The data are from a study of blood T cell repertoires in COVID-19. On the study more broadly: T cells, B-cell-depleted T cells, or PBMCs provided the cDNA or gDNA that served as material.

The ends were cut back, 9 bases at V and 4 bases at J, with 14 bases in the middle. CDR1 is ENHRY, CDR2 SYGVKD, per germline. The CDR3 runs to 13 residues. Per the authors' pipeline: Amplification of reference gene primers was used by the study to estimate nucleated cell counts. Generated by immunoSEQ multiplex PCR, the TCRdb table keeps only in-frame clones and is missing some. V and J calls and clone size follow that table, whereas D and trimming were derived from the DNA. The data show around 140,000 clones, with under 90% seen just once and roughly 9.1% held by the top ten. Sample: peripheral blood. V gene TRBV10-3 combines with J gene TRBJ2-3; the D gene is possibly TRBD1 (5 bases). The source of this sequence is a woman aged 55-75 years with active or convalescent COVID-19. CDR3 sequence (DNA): TGTGCCATTTGCCCCAGGGCGGCAGATACGCAGTATTTT. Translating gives CAICPRAADTQYF.